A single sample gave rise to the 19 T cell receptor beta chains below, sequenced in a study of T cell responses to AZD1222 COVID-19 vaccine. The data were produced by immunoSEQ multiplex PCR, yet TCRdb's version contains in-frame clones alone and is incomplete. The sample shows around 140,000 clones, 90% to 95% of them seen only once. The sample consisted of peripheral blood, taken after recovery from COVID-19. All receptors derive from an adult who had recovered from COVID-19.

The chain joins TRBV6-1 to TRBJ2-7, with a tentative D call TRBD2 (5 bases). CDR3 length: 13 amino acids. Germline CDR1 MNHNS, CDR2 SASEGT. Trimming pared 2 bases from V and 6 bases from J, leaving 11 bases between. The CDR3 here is CASSEWRVGEQYF. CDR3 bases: TGTGCCAGCAGTGAATGGCGGGTTGGCGAGCAGTACTTC.

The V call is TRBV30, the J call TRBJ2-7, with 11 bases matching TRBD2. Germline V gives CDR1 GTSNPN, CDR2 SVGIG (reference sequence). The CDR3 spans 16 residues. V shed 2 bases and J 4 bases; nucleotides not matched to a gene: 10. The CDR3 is CAWSQPRLAGTYEQYF. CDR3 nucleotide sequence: TGTGCCTGGAGTCAACCACGACTAGCGGGAACTTACGAGCAGTACTTC.

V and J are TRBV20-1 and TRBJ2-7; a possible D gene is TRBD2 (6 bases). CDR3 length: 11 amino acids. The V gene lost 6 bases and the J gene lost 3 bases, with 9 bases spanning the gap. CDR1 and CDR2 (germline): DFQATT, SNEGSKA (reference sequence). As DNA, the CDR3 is TGCAGTGCCAAGGACTACTACGAGCAGTACTTC. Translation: CSAKDYYEQYF.

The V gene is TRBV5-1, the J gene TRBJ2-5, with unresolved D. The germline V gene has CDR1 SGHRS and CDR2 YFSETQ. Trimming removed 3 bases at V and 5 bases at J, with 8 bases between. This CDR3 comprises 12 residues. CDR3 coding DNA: TGCGCCAGCAGCTCCCCTGAGGAGACCCAGTACTTC. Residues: CASSSPEETQYF.

CDR3 loop: CASSPLGQGIDEQYF. The CDR3 bases are TGTGCCAGCAGCCCCTTGGGACAGGGAATAGACGAGCAGTACTTC. V gene TRBV28 combines with J gene TRBJ2-7; 9 bases map to TRBD1. The CDR3 extends over 15 amino acids. The V segment lost 6 bases and the J segment 5 bases; nucleotides outside the gene matches: 11. The germline gives CDR1 MDHEN, CDR2 SYDVKM.

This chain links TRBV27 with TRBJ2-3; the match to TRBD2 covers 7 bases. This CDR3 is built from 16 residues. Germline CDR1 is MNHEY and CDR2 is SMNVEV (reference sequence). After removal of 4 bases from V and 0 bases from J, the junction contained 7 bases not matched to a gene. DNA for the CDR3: TGTGCCAGCAGTTCCCTAGCGGAGTTTAGCACAGATACGCAGTATTTT. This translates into CASSSLAEFSTDTQYF.

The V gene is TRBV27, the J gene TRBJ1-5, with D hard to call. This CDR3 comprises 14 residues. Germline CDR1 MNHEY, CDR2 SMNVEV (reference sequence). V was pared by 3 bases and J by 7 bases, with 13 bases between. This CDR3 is CASSFRGFDQPQHF. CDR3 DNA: TGTGCCAGCAGTTTTCGAGGGTTTGACCAGCCCCAGCATTTT.

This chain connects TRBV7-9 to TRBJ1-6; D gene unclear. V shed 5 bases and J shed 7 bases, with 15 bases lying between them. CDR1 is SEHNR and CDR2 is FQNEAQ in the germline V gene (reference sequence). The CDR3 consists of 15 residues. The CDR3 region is CASSRRPDSNSPLHF. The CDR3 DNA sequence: TGTGCCAGCAGCCGTCGGCCCGATTCCAATTCACCCCTCCACTTT.

This chain's CDR3 is CASSRGQVNTGELFF. CDR3 in DNA: TGTGCCAGTAGCCGCGGACAGGTGAACACCGGGGAGCTGTTTTTT. The chain uses TRBV19 and TRBJ2-2; the match to TRBD1 covers 7 bases. Losses at the gene ends were 6 bases for V and 1 base for J; bases not matched to a gene: 5. This CDR3 is built from 15 residues. From germline, CDR1 is LNHDA and CDR2 SQIVND (reference sequence).

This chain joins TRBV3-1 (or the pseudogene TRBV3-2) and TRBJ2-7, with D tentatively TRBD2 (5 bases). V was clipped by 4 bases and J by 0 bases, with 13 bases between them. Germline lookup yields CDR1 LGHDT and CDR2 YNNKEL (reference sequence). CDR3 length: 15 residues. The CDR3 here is CASSPSSRGSYEQYF. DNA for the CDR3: TGTGCCAGCAGCCCAAGCTCACGGGGCTCCTACGAGCAGTACTTC.

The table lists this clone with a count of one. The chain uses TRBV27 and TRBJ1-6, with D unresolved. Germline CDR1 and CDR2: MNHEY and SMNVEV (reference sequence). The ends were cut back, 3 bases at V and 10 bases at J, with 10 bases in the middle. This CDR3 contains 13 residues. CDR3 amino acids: CASSFIMGSPLHF. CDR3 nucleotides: TGTGCCAGCAGTTTTATAATGGGGTCACCCCTCCACTTT.

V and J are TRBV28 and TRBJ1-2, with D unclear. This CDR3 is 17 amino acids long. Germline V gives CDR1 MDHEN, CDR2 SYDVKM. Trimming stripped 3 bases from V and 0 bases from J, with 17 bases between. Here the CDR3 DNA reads TGTGCCAGCAGTTTCTACGCCGTCCAAGTGTCTAACTATGGCTACACCTTC. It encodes CASSFYAVQVSNYGYTF.

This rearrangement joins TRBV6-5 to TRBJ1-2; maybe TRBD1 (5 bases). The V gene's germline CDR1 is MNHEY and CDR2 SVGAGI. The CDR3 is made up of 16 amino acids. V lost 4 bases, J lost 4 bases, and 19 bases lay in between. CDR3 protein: CASSSQTGTTIYGYTF. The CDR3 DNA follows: TGTGCCAGCAGTTCTCAAACCGGGACGACGATCTATGGCTACACCTTC.

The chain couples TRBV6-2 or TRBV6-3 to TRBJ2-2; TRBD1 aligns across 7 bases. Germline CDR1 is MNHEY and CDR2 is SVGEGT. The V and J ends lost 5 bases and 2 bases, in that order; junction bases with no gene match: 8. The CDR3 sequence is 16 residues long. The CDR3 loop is CASSQLQGINTGELFF. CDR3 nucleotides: TGTGCCAGCAGTCAACTACAGGGGATTAACACCGGGGAGCTGTTTTTT.

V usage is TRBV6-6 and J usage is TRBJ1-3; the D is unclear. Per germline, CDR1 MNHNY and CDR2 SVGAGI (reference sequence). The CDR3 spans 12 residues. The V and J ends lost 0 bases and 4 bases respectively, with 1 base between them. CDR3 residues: CASSYSGNTIYF. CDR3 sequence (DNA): TGTGCCAGCAGTTACTCAGGAAACACCATATATTTT.

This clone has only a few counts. CDR3 coding DNA: TGTGCCAGCAGCCCCCAGCGGGGAACCTACGAGCAGTACTTC. Its translation: CASSPQRGTYEQYF. This chain links TRBV7-9 with TRBJ2-7, with 7 positions matching TRBD2. Looked up from germline, CDR1 is SEHNR and CDR2 is FQNEAQ (reference sequence). The J segment lost 2 bases and the V segment lost 5 bases, leaving 6 bases of the junction unmatched. The CDR3 is made up of 14 amino acids. The full variable domain, in which reference TRBV7-9 and TRBJ2-7 provide the parts outside the CDR3, is DTGVSQNPRHKITKRGQNVTFRCDPISEHNRLYWYRQTLGQGPEFLTYFQNEAQLEKSRLLSDRFSAERPKGSFSTLEIQRTEQGDSAMYLCASSPQRGTYEQYFGPGTRLTVT.

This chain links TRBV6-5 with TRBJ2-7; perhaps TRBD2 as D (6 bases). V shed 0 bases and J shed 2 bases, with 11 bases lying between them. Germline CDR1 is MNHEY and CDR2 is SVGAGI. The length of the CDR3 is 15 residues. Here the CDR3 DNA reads TGTGCCAGCAGTTACTCGACGCGGGGAGCCTACGAGCAGTACTTC. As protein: CASSYSTRGAYEQYF.

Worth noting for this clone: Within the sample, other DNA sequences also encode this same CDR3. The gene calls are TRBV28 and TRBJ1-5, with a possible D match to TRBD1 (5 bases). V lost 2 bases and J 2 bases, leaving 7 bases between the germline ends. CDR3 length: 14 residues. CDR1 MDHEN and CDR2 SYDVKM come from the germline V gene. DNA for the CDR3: TGTGCCAGCAGTTTAGGGGGAGGCAATCAGCCCCAGCATTTT. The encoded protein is CASSLGGGNQPQHF.

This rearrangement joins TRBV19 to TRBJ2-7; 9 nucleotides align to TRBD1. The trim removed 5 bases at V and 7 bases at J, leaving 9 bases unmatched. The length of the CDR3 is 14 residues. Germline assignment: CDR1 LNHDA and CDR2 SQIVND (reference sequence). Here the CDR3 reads CASSGGQGSREQYF. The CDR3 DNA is TGTGCCAGTAGTGGGGGACAGGGAAGTAGGGAGCAGTACTTC.